The clone carrying this T cell receptor beta chain has only one observation. The data were taken from a study of Ad26.COV2.S vaccination and SARS-CoV-2 variants. Some clones are missing from TCRdb's copy, which holds only in-frame ones; the method was immunoSEQ multiplex PCR. The table records more than 300,000 clones, around 83% of them present only once. The CDR3 covers 16 residues. CDR1 and CDR2 from the germline V gene are KGHDR and SFDVKD. J lost 8 bases, V lost 7 bases, and 15 bases had no gene match. Treatment here: around 19 received Ad26.COV2.S at low or high dose, single or two shots; roughly five received placebo; per-sample allocation not given. Sampling happened 63 days after the first vaccine or placebo injection.

The sequencing used peripheral blood, collected in a trial of Ad26.COV2.S vaccine versus placebo. This receptor was identified in a person aged 18 to 65 who received the Ad26.COV2.S COVID-19 vaccine or a placebo. The chain joins TRBV24-1 to TRBJ2-1; 8 bases match TRBD1. The CDR3: CATSGKGDRGTDEQFF. The CDR3 bases are TGTGCCACCAGCGGTAAGGGTGACAGGGGTACGGATGAGCAGTTCTTC.